This T cell receptor beta chain was observed in a study of T cell repertoires in cytomegalovirus infection. About the study: Selected CMV epitopes included recently identified HLA-C-restricted ones as well as well-studied HLA-B-restricted ones. Both CMV infection and a matching HLA type were indicated by public TCR beta signatures. Study findings and constraints: Frequencies of public TCR beta families were cumulated, and this identified carriers of CMV plus the relevant HLA. CMV-specific TCR beta clonotypes restricted by HLA-C dominated the ex vivo response.

TCRdb re-analysed the reads in MiXCR, keeping a single row per CDR3 protein. The data hold fewer than 150,000 distinct CDR3 sequences, with around 31% observed a single time. Concerning this clonotype: Its specificity is unknown.

The material was CD8+ T cells from cultured PBMCs, obtained from culture after CMV antigen stimulation. This receptor was taken from a human donor in good health (CMV status not recorded). Some clones in this sample may be carry-over from other donors' samples.

As DNA, the CDR3 is TGCGCCAGCAGCCAAGACGCGGGTCCGGATTCACCCCTCCACTTT. Its protein product is CASSQDAGPDSPLHF. The chain combines TRBV4-1 with TRBJ1-6; no reliable D call. The CDR3 totals 15 residues. Germline V CDR1 and CDR2: MGHRA, YSYEKL. The ends were cut back, 0 bases at V and 8 bases at J, with 11 bases in the middle.